Listed below are T cell receptor beta chains from one sample, sequenced in a study of cytomegalovirus exposure and HLA in healthy donors. The table came from immunoSEQ multiplex PCR; TCRdb's copy has only in-frame clones and leaves some out. This repertoire shows 150,000 to 200,000 clones, 86% found once; its top ten account for more than 1.1%. Source material: PBMCs. These receptors originate from a woman aged 18-30 years in good health and CMV-seronegative. The CDR3 runs from the conserved cysteine through the conserved F or W. Each record gives: clone size, D gene, J gene, V gene, CDR3 protein, CDR3 DNA. The D gene is left open where the match is weak. Size tells how often a clone was seen (once, few, many) or the class of an expanded clone, and some rows leave it out.

>NA|NA|TRBJ1-2|TRBV5-1
CASSRAPDNDYGYTF
TGCGCCAGCAGCCGAGCCCCGGACAACGACTATGGCTACACCTTC
>NA|NA|TRBJ1-6|TRBV2
CASGLRQMNSPLHF
TGTGCCAGCGGCCTTCGACAGATGAATTCACCCCTCCACTTT
>NA|TRBD1|TRBJ1-3|TRBV12-5
CASGSQRDSRSGNTIYF
TGTGCTAGTGGCTCGCAAAGGGACAGCCGCTCTGGAAACACCATATATTTT
>NA|NA|TRBJ1-5|TRBV7-2
CASSLDGTHPQPQHF
TGTGCCAGCAGCTTAGACGGGACTCACCCTCAGCCCCAGCATTTT
>NA|TRBD2|TRBJ2-2|TRBV7-6
CASSSGTSFTGELFF
TGTGCCAGCAGCTCCGGGACTAGTTTCACCGGGGAGCTGTTTTTT
>few|TRBD2|TRBJ2-1|TRBV7-9
CASSDLMKAGSSYNEQFF
TGTGCCAGCAGCGATCTGATGAAAGCGGGGAGCTCCTACAATGAGCAGTTCTTC
>NA|NA|TRBJ1-2|TRBV10-3
CAIRSKTDRSGYTF
TGTGCCATCAGATCAAAGACCGACAGGAGCGGCTACACCTTC
>NA|NA|TRBJ1-3|TRBV5-1
CASTLGEPGNTIYF
TGCGCCAGCACGCTCGGGGAACCTGGAAACACCATATATTTT
>NA|TRBD1|TRBJ1-2|TRBV28
CASSSYSAGGYYGYTF
TGTGCCAGCAGTTCCTACTCGGCAGGGGGGTACTATGGCTACACCTTC
>NA|TRBD1|TRBJ2-1|TRBV4-2
CASSQGQGAQNEQFF
TGTGCCAGCAGCCAAGGACAGGGGGCGCAAAATGAGCAGTTCTTC
>NA|TRBD1|TRBJ2-3|TRBV6-6
CASRDRSTDTQYF
TGTGCCAGTCGGGACAGAAGCACAGATACGCAGTATTTT